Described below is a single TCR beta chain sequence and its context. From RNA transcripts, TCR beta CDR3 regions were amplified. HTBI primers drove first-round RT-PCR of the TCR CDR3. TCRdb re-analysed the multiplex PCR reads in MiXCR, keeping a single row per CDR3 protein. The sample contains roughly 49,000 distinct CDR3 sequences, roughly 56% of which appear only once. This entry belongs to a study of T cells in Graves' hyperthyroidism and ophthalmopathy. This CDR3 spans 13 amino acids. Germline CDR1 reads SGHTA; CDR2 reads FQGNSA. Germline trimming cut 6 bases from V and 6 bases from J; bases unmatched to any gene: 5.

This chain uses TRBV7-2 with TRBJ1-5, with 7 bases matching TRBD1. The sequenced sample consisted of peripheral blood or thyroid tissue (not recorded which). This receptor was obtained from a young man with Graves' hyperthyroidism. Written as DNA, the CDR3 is TGTGCCAGCAGTCGACAGGGAGGTCAGCCCCAGCATTTT. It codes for CASSRQGGQPQHF.